The T cell receptor (beta chain) under discussion was sequenced for a study of glioma-infiltrating T cells. Study-wide points: CDR3 overlap between tissue and blood was very small.

This clonotype was seen more than once but under ten times. Its matching antigen is unknown. TCR alpha and beta CDR3 regions were amplified from RNA using iRepertoire nested multiplex PCR. Input was 100-400 ng of tissue mRNA or PBMC total RNA. TCRdb processed the multiplex PCR reads anew with MiXCR; each CDR3 protein has one entry. The top ten clones hold 13% to 15% of a sample with 100,000 to 150,000 distinct CDR3 sequences, more than 20% of them seen once. The specimen was glioma tissue, nonneoplastic brain tissue, or PBMCs (not recorded which). The origin of this receptor is a human donor with low-grade glioma or glioblastoma, undergoing nonglioma brain surgery, or in good health (not recorded which).

CDR3 sequence (DNA): TGTGCCAGCCGCTCTCTAGCGGGCCCTTCCTACGAGCAGTACTTC. It specifies CASRSLAGPSYEQYF. V is TRBV7-6 and J is TRBJ2-7, with 8 positions matching TRBD2. The CDR3 length is 15 residues. J gave up 1 base and V 8 bases, and 10 bases lay outside the gene matches. From germline, CDR1 is SGHVS and CDR2 FNYEAQ. Full variable domain (rest looked up from reference TRBV7-6 and TRBJ2-7): GAGVSQSPRYKVTKRGQDVALRCDPISGHVSLYWYRQALGQGPEFLTYFNYEAQQDKSGLPNDRFSAERPEGSISTLTIQRTEQRDSAMYRCASRSLAGPSYEQYFGPGTRLTVT.